The entry that follows covers one T cell receptor beta chain sequence. Its specificity is unknown. The data were produced by immunoSEQ multiplex PCR, yet TCRdb's version contains in-frame clones alone and is incomplete. The sample contains 110,000 or so clones, about nine tenths of which appear only once. Trimming stripped 1 base from V and 8 bases from J, with 12 bases between. Germline V CDR1 and CDR2: SEHNR, FQNEAQ (reference sequence). This CDR3 has 14 residues. These data come from a study of T cell responses to AZD1222 COVID-19 vaccine. Overall study findings and caveats: The CD4 TCRs associated with vaccination extended across spike and predominated at 160-218 and 743-854. Among the donors, most were white British and more were female, and clonal diversity was possibly underestimated.

The receptor's source is an adult who received the MenACWY meningococcal vaccine as a control. The specimen comprised peripheral blood, sampled 28 days after the second dose of the MenACWY control vaccine. The chain has TRBV7-9 and TRBJ2-1, with D possibly being TRBD1 (6 bases). CDR3 amino acids: CASSLGARGDEQFF. The CDR3 DNA reads as TGTGCCAGCAGCTTAGGGGCCAGGGGTGATGAGCAGTTCTTC.